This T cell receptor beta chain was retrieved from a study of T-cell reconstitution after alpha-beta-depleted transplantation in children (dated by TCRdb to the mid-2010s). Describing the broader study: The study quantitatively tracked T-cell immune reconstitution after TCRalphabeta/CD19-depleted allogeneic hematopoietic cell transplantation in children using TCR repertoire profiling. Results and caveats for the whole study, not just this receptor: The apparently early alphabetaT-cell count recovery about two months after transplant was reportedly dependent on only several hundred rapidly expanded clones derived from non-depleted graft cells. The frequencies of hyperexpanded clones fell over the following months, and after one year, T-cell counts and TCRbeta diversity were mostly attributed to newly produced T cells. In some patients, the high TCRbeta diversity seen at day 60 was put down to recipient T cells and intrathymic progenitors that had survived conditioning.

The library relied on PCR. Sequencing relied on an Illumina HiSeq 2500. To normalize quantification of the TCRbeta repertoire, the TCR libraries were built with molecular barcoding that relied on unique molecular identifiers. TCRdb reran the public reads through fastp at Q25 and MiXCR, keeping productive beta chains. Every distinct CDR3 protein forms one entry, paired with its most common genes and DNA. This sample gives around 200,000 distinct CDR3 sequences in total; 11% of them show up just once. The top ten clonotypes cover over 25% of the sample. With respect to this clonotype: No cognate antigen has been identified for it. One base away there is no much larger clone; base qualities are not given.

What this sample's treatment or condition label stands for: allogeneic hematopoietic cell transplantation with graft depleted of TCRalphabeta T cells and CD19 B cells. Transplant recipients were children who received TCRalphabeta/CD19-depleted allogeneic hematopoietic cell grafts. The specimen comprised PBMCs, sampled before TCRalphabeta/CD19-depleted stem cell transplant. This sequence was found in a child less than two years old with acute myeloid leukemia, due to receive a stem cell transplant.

The CDR3 protein sequence reads: CSARRRENNEQFF. The DNA sequence is TGCAGTGCTAGAAGGCGGGAAAACAATGAGCAGTTCTTC. The V and J segments used are TRBV20-1 and TRBJ2-1; the best D guess is TRBD2, with 6 bases matching. Via the germline V gene (reference sequence), CDR1 is DFQATT and CDR2 SNEGSKA. The CDR3 runs 13 amino acids, cysteine and phenylalanine included. Only the CDR3 portion is preserved as DNA: 39 bases, with reading frame beginning at the first base. A distance of 10 bases separates the germline ends of V and J, which lose 2 bases and 5 bases respectively.